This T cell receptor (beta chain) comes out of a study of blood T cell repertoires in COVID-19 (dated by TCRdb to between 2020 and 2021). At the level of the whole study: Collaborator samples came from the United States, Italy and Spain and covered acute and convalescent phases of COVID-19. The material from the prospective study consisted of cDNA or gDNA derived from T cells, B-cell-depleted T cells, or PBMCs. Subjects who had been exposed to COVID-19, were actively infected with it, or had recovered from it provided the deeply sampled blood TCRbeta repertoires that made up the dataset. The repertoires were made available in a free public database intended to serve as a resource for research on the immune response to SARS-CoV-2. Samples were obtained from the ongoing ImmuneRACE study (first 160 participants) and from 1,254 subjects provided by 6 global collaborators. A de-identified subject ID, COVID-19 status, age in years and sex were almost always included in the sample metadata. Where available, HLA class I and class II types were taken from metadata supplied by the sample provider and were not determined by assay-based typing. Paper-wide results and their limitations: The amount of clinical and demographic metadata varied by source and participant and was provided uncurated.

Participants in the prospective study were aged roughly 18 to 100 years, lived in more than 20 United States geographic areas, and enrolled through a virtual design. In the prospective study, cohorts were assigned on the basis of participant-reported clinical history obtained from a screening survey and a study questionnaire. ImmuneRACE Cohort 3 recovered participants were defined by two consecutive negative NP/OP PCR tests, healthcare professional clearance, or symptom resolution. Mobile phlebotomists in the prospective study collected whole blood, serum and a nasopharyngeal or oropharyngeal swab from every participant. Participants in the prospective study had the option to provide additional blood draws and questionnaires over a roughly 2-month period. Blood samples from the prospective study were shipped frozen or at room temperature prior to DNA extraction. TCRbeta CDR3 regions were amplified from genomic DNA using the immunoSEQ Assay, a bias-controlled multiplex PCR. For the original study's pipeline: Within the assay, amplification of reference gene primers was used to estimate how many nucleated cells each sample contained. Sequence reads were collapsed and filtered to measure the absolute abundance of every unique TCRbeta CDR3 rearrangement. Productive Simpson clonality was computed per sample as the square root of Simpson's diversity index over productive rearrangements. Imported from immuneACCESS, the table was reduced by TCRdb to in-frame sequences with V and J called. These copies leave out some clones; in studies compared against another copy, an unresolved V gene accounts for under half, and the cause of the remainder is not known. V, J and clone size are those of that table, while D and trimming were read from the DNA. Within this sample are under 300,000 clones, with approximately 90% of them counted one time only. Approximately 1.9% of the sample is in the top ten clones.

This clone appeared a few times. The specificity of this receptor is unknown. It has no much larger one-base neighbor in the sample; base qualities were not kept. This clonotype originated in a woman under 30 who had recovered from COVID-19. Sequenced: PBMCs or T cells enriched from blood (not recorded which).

The CDR3 loop reads CSVEEQSSYEQYF. The DNA sequence is as follows: TGCAGCGTTGAAGAACAGAGCTCCTACGAGCAGTACTTC. The rearrangement combines TRBV29-1 with TRBJ2-7; too little of a D gene remains to name it. Spanning cysteine to phenylalanine, the CDR3 consists of 13 amino acids. Only CDR3 DNA is held: 39 bases, read in frame from base 1. As encoded in the germline V gene, CDR1 is SQVTM while CDR2 is ANQGSEA. V loses 0 bases of germline sequence and J loses 0 bases, and the interval between the two ends is 6 bases.